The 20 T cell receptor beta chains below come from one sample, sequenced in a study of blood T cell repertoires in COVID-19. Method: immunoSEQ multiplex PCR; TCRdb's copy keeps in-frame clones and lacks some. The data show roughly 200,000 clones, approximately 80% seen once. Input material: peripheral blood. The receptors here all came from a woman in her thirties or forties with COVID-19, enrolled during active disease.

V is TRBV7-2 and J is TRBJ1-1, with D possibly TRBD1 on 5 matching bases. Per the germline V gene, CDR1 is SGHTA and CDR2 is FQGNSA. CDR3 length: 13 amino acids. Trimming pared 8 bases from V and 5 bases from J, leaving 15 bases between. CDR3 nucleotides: TGTGCCAGCCAGCGCAGGGTATGGACTGAAGCTTTCTTT. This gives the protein CASQRRVWTEAFF.

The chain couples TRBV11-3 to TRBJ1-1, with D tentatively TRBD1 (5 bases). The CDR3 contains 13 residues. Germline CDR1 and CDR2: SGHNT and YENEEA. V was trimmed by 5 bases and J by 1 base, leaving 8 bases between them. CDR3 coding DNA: TGTGCCAGCAGCGGACATACGAACACTGAAGCTTTCTTT. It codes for CASSGHTNTEAFF.

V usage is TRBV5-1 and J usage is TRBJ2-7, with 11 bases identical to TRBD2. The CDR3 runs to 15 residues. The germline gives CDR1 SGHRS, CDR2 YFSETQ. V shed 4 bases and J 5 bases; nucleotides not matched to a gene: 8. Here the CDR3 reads CASSGLAGGLNEQYF. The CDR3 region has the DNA TGCGCCAGCAGCGGATTAGCGGGGGGGCTCAACGAGCAGTACTTC.

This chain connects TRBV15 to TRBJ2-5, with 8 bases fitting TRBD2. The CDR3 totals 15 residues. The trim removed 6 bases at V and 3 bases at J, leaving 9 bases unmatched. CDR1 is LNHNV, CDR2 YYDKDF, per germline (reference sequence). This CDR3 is CATSTGGQSKETQYF. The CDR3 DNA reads TGTGCCACCAGTACGGGGGGGCAGTCGAAAGAGACCCAGTACTTC.

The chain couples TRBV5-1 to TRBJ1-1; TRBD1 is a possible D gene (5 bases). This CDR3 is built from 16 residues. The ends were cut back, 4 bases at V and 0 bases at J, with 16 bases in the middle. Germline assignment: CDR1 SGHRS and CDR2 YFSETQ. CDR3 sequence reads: CASSRGQGGMNTEAFF. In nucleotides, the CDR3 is TGCGCCAGCAGCAGGGGCCAGGGAGGGATGAACACTGAAGCTTTCTTT.

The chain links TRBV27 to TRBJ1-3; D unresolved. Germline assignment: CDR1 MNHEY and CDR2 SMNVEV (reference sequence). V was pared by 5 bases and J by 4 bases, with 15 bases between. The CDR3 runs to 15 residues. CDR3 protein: CASSPTTNQGNTIYF. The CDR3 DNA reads TGTGCCAGCAGTCCAACCACAAATCAGGGAAACACCATATATTTT.

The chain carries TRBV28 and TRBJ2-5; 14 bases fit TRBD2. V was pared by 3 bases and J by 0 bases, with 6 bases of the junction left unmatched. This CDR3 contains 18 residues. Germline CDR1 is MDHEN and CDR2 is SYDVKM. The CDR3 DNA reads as TGTGCCAGCAGTTTTCGGGGACTAGCGGGAGTCTACCAAGAGACCCAGTACTTC. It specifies CASSFRGLAGVYQETQYF.

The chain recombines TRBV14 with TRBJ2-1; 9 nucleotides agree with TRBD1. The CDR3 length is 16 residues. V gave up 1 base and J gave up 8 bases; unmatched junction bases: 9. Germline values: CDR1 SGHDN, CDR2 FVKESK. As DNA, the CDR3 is TGTGCCAGCAGCCAAGCCCGACAGGGGGGAGGGGATGAGCAGTTCTTC. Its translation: CASSQARQGGGDEQFF.

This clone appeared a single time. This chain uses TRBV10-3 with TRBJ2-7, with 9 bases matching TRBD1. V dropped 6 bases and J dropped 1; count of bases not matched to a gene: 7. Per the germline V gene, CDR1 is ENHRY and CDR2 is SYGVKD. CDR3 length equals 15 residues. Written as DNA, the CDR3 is TGTGCCATCAGGCTAACAGGGGGCGAATCCTACGAGCAGTACTTC. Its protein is CAIRLTGGESYEQYF.

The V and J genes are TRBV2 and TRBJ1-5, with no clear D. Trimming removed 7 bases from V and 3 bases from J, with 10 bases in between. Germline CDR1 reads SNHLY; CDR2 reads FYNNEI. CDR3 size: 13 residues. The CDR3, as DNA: TGTGCCAGCATGGAGGGCCCCAATCAGCCCCAGCATTTT. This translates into CASMEGPNQPQHF.

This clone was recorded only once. The CDR3 loop reads CASSQDAAGGRTQYF. The CDR3 DNA reads as TGTGCCAGCAGCCAAGACGCGGCGGGGGGGCGCACGCAGTATTTT. The chain recombines TRBV3-1 (or the pseudogene TRBV3-2) with TRBJ2-3; TRBD2 matches 9 bases. The trim removed 0 bases at V and 9 bases at J, leaving 7 bases unmatched. The V gene's germline CDR1 is LGHDT and CDR2 YNNKEL (reference sequence). This CDR3 contains 15 residues.

CDR3 DNA sequence: TGTGCCAGCAGCGGACAGGGGAGGGACACTGAAGCTTTCTTT. Protein sequence: CASSGQGRDTEAFF. This chain uses TRBV9 with TRBJ1-1; 8 bases map to TRBD1. This CDR3 is built from 14 residues. After removal of 3 bases from V and 3 bases from J, the junction contained 4 bases not matched to a gene. Germline V gene lookup returns CDR1 SGDLS and CDR2 YYNGEE.

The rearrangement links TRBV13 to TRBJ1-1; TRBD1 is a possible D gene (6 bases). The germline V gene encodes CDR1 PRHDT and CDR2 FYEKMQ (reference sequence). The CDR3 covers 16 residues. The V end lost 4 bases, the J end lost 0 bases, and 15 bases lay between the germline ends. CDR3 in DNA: TGTGCCAGCAGCTCCATGGGACAACAGATGAACACTGAAGCTTTCTTT. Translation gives CASSSMGQQMNTEAFF.

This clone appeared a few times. The CDR3 loop is CASSIDHVGHGRTEAFF. The CDR3 DNA follows: TGTGCCAGTAGTATAGATCACGTTGGACACGGGCGGACTGAAGCTTTCTTT. This chain links TRBV19 with TRBJ1-1; D possibly corresponds to TRBD1 (5 bases). Trimming removed 0 bases at V and 5 bases at J, with 19 bases between. Germline loops: CDR1 LNHDA, CDR2 SQIVND (reference sequence). The CDR3 is made up of 17 amino acids.

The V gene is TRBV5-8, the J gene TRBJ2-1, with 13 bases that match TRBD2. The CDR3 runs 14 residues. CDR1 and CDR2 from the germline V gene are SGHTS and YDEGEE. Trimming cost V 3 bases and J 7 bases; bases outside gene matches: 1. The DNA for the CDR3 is TGTGCCAGCAGCTCGGGACTAGCGGGGAATGAGCAGTTCTTC. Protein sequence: CASSSGLAGNEQFF.

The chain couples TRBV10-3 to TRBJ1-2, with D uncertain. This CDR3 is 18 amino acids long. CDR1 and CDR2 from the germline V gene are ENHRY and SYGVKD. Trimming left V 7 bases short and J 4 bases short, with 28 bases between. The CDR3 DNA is TGTGCCATCAAAGGTGATTTGACGGACCCCGGAGGTTCCTATGGCTACACCTTC. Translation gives CAIKGDLTDPGGSYGYTF.

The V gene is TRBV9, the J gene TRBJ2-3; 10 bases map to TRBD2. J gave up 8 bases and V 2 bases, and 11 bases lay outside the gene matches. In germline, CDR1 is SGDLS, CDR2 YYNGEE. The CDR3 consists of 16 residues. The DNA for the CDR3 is TGTGCCAGCAGCGTCGCCCTAGCGGGGGCGGAAGGTACGCAGTATTTT. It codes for CASSVALAGAEGTQYF. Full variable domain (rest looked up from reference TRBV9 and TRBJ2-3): DSGVTQTPKHLITATGQRVTLRCSPRSGDLSVYWYQQSLDQGLQFLIQYYNGEERAKGNILERFSAQQFPDLHSELNLSSLELGDSALYFCASSVALAGAEGTQYFGPGTRLTVL.

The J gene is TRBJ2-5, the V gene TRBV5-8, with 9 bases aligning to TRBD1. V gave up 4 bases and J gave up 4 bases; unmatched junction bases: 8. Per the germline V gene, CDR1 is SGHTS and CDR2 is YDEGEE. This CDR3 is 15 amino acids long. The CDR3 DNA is TGTGCCAGCAGCATAGGGCCGGGACAGGGAGAGACCCAGTACTTC. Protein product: CASSIGPGQGETQYF.

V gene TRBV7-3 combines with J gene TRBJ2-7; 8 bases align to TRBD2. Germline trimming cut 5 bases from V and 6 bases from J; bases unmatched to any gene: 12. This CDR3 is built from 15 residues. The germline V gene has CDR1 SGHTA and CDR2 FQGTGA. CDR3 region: CASSPLAGTSAEQYF. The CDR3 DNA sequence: TGTGCCAGCAGCCCATTAGCGGGGACGTCAGCCGAGCAGTACTTC.

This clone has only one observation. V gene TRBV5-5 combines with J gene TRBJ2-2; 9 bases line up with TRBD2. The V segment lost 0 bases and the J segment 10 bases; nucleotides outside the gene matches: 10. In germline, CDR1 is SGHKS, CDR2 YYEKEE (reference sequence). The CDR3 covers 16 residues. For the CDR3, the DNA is TGTGCCAGCAGCTTGGTCCTCGCGGGAGGGCAGGCGGAGCTGTTTTTT. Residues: CASSLVLAGGQAELFF. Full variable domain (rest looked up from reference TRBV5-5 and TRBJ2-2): DAGVTQSPTHLIKTRGQQVTLRCSPISGHKSVSWYQQVLGQGPQFIFQYYEKEERGRGNFPDRFSARQFPNYSSELNVNALLLGDSALYLCASSLVLAGGQAELFFGEGSRLTVL.